This TCR beta chain was profiled in a study of T cell repertoires in cytomegalovirus infection. Study in general: CMV infection and matching HLA type were both indicated by public TCR beta signatures.

TCRdb passed the reads through MiXCR, listing each CDR3 protein once. This table holds 250,000 to 300,000 distinct CDR3 sequences, around 8.7% found once. Turning to this clonotype: Antigen unknown.

Trimming stripped 2 bases from V and 4 bases from J, with 9 bases between. Germline CDR1 and CDR2: KGHSH and LQKENI. The CDR3 length is 13 residues. The study's findings and limits: Dominant in the ex vivo response were TCR beta clonotypes restricted by HLA-C and specific for CMV. Summed frequency of public TCR beta families distinguished CMV carriers with the relevant HLA.

The J gene is TRBJ2-7, the V gene TRBV18, with a weak D call TRBD2 (6 bases). Sequenced: PBMCs. The sequence derives from a human donor in good health (CMV status not recorded). Some clones in this sample may be carry-over from other donors' samples. The CDR3 DNA follows: TGTGCCAGCTCACCATCGGGGGAATACGAGCAGTACTTC. It yields the protein CASSPSGEYEQYF.